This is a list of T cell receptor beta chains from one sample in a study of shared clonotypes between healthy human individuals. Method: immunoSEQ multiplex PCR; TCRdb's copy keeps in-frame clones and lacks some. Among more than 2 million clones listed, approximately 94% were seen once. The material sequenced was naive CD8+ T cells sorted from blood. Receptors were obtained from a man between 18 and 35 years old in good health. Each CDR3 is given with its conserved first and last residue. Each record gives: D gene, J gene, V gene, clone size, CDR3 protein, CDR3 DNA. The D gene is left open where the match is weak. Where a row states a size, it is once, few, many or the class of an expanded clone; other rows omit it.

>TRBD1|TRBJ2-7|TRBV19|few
CASSAGTGNLAQYF
TGTGCCAGTAGTGCCGGGACAGGGAATTTGGCGCAGTACTTC
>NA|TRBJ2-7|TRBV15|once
CATSSGQSSYEQYF
TGTGCCACCAGCAGCGGACAGAGCTCCTACGAGCAGTACTTC
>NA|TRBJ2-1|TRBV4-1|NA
CASSQDYRGRYNEQFF
TGCGCCAGCAGCCAAGATTACCGGGGGCGATACAATGAGCAGTTCTTC
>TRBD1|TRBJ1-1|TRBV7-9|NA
CASSHPTGGVTEAFF
TGTGCCAGCAGCCACCCGACAGGGGGCGTCACTGAAGCTTTCTTT
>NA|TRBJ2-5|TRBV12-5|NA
CASGLGDTYQETQYF
TGTGCTAGTGGTTTGGGAGACACATACCAAGAGACCCAGTACTTC
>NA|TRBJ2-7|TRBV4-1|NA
CASSPNEGYEQYF
TGCGCCAGCAGCCCCAACGAGGGCTACGAGCAGTACTTC
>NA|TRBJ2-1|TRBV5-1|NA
CASSPAGTVYNEQFF
TGCGCCAGCAGCCCGGCGGGGACGGTATACAATGAGCAGTTCTTC
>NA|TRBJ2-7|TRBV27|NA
CASSPLGDEQYF
TGTGCCAGCAGTCCTCTGGGAGACGAGCAGTACTTC
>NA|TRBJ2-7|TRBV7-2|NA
CASSLGNRVLRYEQYF
TGTGCCAGCAGCTTAGGGAACCGGGTTCTTCGCTACGAGCAGTACTTC
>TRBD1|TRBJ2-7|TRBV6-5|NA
CASSYGTGLVYEQYF
TGTGCCAGCAGTTACGGGACAGGGCTAGTATACGAGCAGTACTTC
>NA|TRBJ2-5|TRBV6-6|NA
CASNAPGARAPETQYF
TGTGCCAGCAACGCCCCTGGAGCGAGAGCACCCGAGACCCAGTACTTC
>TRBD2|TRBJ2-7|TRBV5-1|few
CASSLASGAYEQYF
TGCGCCAGCAGCTTGGCTAGCGGGGCCTACGAGCAGTACTTC
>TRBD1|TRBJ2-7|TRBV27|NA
CASSLVGTGLDEQYF
TGTGCCAGCAGTTTAGTGGGGACAGGGTTGGACGAGCAGTACTTC
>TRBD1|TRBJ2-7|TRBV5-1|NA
CASSLGGQAYEQYF
TGCGCCAGCAGCTTGGGGGGACAGGCCTACGAGCAGTACTTC
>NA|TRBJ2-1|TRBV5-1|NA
CASSLDPNEQFF
TGCGCCAGCAGCTTGGATCCTAATGAGCAGTTCTTC
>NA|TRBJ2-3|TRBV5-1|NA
CASRGEVVTDTQYF
TGCGCCAGCAGGGGGGAAGTGGTCACAGATACGCAGTATTTT
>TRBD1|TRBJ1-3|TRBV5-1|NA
CASSPSGGAGNTIYF
TGCGCCAGCAGCCCCTCAGGGGGAGCTGGAAACACCATATATTTT